Sequencing of this TCR beta chain was carried out in a study of cytomegalovirus exposure and HLA in healthy donors. A remark on this clone: Its cognate antigen is unknown.

Study outcomes and limitations: The listing of roughly 160 TCR beta chains classed them as cytomegalovirus-associated.

Amplification used 60 Vbeta primers and 13 Jbeta primers. The table came from immunoSEQ multiplex PCR; TCRdb's copy has only in-frame clones and leaves some out. The sample shows 130,000 to 150,000 clones, 65% to 80% of them seen only once. The CDR3 spans 15 residues. The germline gives CDR1 LNHDA, CDR2 SQIVND (reference sequence). The ends lost 5 bases at V and 0 bases at J; junction bases unmatched: 5. This sequence joins TRBV19 and TRBJ2-5, with TRBD2 matching over 8 bases. The source of this sequence is a woman between 45 and 65 years old in good health and CMV-seropositive. Sequencing was done on a sample of PBMCs. CDR3 protein: CASSLSGAYQETQYF. For the CDR3, the DNA is TGTGCCAGTAGTCTTAGCGGGGCATACCAAGAGACCCAGTACTTC.